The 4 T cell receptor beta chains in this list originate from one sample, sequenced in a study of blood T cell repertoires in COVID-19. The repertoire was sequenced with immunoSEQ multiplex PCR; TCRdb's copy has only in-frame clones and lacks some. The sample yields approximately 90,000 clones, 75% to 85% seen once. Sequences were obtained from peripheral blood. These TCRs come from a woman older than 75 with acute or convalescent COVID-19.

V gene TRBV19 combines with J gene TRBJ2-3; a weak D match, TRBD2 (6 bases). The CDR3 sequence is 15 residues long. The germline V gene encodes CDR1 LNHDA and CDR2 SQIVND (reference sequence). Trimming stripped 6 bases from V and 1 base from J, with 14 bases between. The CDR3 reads CASSPPGTRTDTQYF. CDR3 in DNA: TGTGCCAGTAGCCCTCCGGGGACTCGCACAGATACGCAGTATTTT.

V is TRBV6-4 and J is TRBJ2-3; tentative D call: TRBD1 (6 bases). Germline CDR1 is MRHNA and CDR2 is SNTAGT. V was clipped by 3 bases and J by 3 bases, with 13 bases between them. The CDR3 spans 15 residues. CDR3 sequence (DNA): TGTGCCAGCAGTGATCGGGGACACAGAACAGATACGCAGTATTTT. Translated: CASSDRGHRTDTQYF.

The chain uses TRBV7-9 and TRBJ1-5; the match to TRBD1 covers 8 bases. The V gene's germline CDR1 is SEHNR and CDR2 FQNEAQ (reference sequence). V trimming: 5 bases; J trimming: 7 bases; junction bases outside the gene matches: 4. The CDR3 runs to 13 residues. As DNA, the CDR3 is TGTGCCAGCAGCCAAGACAGGGGCCAGCCCCAGCATTTT. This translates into CASSQDRGQPQHF.

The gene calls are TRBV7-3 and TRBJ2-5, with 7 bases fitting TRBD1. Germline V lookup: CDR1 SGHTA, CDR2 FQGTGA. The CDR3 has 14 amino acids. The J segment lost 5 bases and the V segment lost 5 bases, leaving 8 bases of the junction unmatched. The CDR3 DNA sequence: TGTGCCAGCAGCCCTAACAGGGGCAGGGAGACCCAGTACTTC. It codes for CASSPNRGRETQYF.